This TCR beta chain was identified in a study of T cells after yellow fever vaccination. The overall study: Low-cell-number fractions underwent preparation using SMART-Seq v4 Ultra Low Input. Points from the study as a whole: The secondary response peaked faster, at day 5 versus 15, but was weaker.

This clonotype was found a few times. Its antigen is still unknown. TCRdb recomputed calls from the 5' RACE reads with MiXCR, one row per CDR3 protein. This repertoire shows about 310,000 distinct CDR3 sequences, approximately 3.8% found once; its top ten account for around 22%. This receptor was identified in a young man who received the YFV17D yellow fever vaccine. Source: PBMCs, taken on the day of the yellow fever booster vaccination.

In DNA form, the CDR3 reads TGCGCCAGCAGCCCCCGAGGGAACACCGGTTACACCTTC. It yields the protein CASSPRGNTGYTF. The chain links TRBV4-1 to TRBJ1-2; unclear D gene. V lost 4 bases to trimming and J lost 11 bases, with 17 bases between them. The CDR3 extends over 13 amino acids. The germline V gene encodes CDR1 MGHRA and CDR2 YSYEKL.